These 28 T cell receptor beta chains came from one sample sequenced in a study of blood T cell repertoires in COVID-19. Profiling relied on immunoSEQ multiplex PCR, and the TCRdb table lists in-frame clones only, not all of them. The sample includes some 35,000 clones, roughly 80% of them seen just once. Material: peripheral blood. Receptors originate from an elderly man with acute or convalescent COVID-19.

The chain has TRBV7-6 and TRBJ1-2; a possible D gene is TRBD1 (6 bases). V was pared by 4 bases and J by 4 bases, with 13 bases between. The germline V gene has CDR1 SGHVS and CDR2 FNYEAQ. The CDR3 spans 14 residues. CDR3: CASSSSTGSYGYTF. The DNA for the CDR3 is TGTGCCAGCAGCTCCAGTACAGGGAGCTATGGCTACACCTTC.

The rearrangement joins TRBV19 to TRBJ1-1; D remains ambiguous. The CDR3 runs to 14 residues. Germline CDR1 and CDR2: LNHDA and SQIVND (reference sequence). Trimming took 7 bases from V and 4 from J, leaving 16 bases between them. The CDR3 nucleotides read TGTGCCAGTAAGAGGGAGGGTGGGAGCACTGAAGCTTTCTTT. Its protein is CASKREGGSTEAFF.

This clone was seen once. The chain employs TRBV2 and TRBJ1-1; TRBD1 is a possible D gene (5 bases). Trimming removed 4 bases from V and 5 bases from J, with 17 bases in between. In germline, CDR1 is SNHLY, CDR2 FYNNEI. This CDR3 contains 15 residues. CDR3: CASSAPDPGGTEAFF. CDR3 coding DNA: TGTGCCAGCAGTGCTCCTGATCCCGGGGGTACTGAAGCTTTCTTT.

The chain employs TRBV28 and TRBJ1-3, with D possibly matching TRBD1 (6 bases). Trimming removed 7 bases at V and 2 bases at J, with 12 bases between. The CDR3 consists of 14 residues. Germline V lookup: CDR1 MDHEN, CDR2 SYDVKM. The CDR3 loop reads CASTREGAGNTIYF. The DNA for the CDR3 is TGTGCCAGCACCCGGGAGGGGGCTGGAAACACCATATATTTT.

This chain uses TRBV24-1 with TRBJ1-4; no firm D call. Trimming cost V 0 bases and J 9 bases, with 7 bases left between them. The CDR3 runs to 13 residues. Germline CDR1 reads KGHDR; CDR2 reads SFDVKD. The CDR3: CATSDLRGQKLFF. Written as DNA, the CDR3 is TGTGCCACCAGTGATTTGCGCGGGCAAAAACTGTTTTTT.

The chain uses TRBV9 and TRBJ2-2, with D perhaps matching TRBD1 (5 bases). The CDR3 runs 15 residues. V was pared by 0 bases and J by 6 bases, with 12 bases between. Germline CDR1 is SGDLS and CDR2 is YYNGEE. CDR3 amino acids: CASSVAAGFAGELFF. DNA for the CDR3: TGTGCCAGCAGCGTAGCTGCAGGGTTCGCCGGGGAGCTGTTTTTT.

The chain is built from TRBV7-9 and TRBJ1-1; D is undetermined. From germline, CDR1 is SEHNR and CDR2 FQNEAQ (reference sequence). With 2 bases removed from V and 2 bases from J, the gap between germline ends came to 9 bases. The length of the CDR3 is 14 residues. In DNA form, the CDR3 reads TGTGCCAGCAGCTTAACTTACAGCAACACTGAAGCTTTCTTT. It codes for CASSLTYSNTEAFF.

The chain links TRBV12-2 to TRBJ1-5; the table's D gene call, TRBD1, was not cross checked with the DNA. TRBV12-2 is a known pseudogene. This CDR3 comprises 17 residues. CDR3 sequence (DNA): TGTGCAAGTCGCCGGGGCCCACAGGGATATAGCAATCAGCCCCAGCATTTT. Protein product: CASRRGPQGYSNQPQHF.

The CDR3 reads CACYSLRGRNEQFF. The CDR3 bases are TGTGCCTGCTACTCCCTCAGAGGGAGGAATGAGCAGTTCTTC. The chain carries TRBV30 and TRBJ2-1, with TRBD2 as a possible D gene (6 bases). V was cut by 6 bases and J by 7 bases, with 19 bases left in between. The CDR3 is made up of 14 amino acids. Germline V lookup: CDR1 GTSNPN, CDR2 SVGIG (reference sequence).

In this sample, this clone turned up a few times. The DNA for the CDR3 is TGTGCCAGCAGTGAAATAGCGGGGGGTTCCTACGAGCAGTACTTC. This encodes CASSEIAGGSYEQYF. V gene TRBV6-1 combines with J gene TRBJ2-7, with TRBD2 matching 10 bases. Trimming removed 2 bases from V and 1 base from J; junction bases left unmatched: 2. Germline V gives CDR1 MNHNS, CDR2 SASEGT. This CDR3 contains 15 residues.

This clone was recorded a few times. The V gene is TRBV5-4, the J gene TRBJ1-2; 7 bases are a match to TRBD1. Trimming took 3 bases from V and 8 from J; bases not matched to a gene: 16. The CDR3 totals 16 residues. Looked up from germline, CDR1 is SGHNT and CDR2 is YYREEE (reference sequence). As DNA, the CDR3 is TGTGCCAGCAGCTCCCCGAGAAACAGGGGAGGAGGCGGCTACACCTTC. Protein: CASSSPRNRGGGGYTF.

V is TRBV29-1 and J is TRBJ2-1; 13 bases align to TRBD2. CDR3 length: 14 amino acids. Germline V gene lookup returns CDR1 SQVTM and CDR2 ANQGSEA. Losses at the gene ends were 3 bases for V and 13 bases for J; bases not matched to a gene: 9. CDR3 amino acids: CSVDEAGLAGPQFF. The CDR3 region has the DNA TGCAGCGTTGACGAGGCGGGACTAGCGGGACCCCAGTTCTTC.

V usage is TRBV6-4 and J usage is TRBJ2-1, with 8 bases identical to TRBD1. Trimming cost V 9 bases and J 7 bases; bases outside gene matches: 14. This CDR3 has 15 residues. Germline loops: CDR1 MRHNA, CDR2 SNTAGT. DNA for the CDR3: TGTGCCAGGAATAGGTCCTGGACAGGGAGGAATGAGCAGTTCTTC. It translates to CARNRSWTGRNEQFF.

This rearrangement joins TRBV28 to TRBJ1-3, with 8 bases fitting TRBD1. Trimming at V came to 5 bases and at J to 4 bases, leaving 4 bases not matched to a gene. CDR1 is MDHEN and CDR2 is SYDVKM in the germline V gene. There are 14 residues in the CDR3. Here the CDR3 DNA reads TGTGCCAGCAGTATTTGGGACAGGGGAAACACCATATATTTT. This codes for CASSIWDRGNTIYF.

This clone has only a few counts. The genes are TRBV3-1 (or the pseudogene TRBV3-2) and TRBJ1-6; perhaps TRBD1 as D (5 bases). Germline loops: CDR1 LGHDT, CDR2 YNNKEL (reference sequence). Between the trimmed V and J ends, which lost 1 base and 5 bases, there was a span of 6 bases. This CDR3 has 14 amino acids. The CDR3 coding sequence is TGTGCCAGCAGCCAAGTCAGGGATAATTCACCCCTCCACTTT. Amino acids: CASSQVRDNSPLHF.

The chain employs TRBV11-2 and TRBJ2-4; D may be TRBD1 (5 bases). This CDR3 spans 17 amino acids. V lost 2 bases and J lost 2, with 16 bases in between. Germline V gene lookup returns CDR1 SGHAT and CDR2 FQNNGV. Here the CDR3 DNA reads TGTGCCAGCAGCTTACCAGGACACTCGCAGACCAAAAACATTCAGTACTTC. Encoded protein: CASSLPGHSQTKNIQYF.

This clone was counted between two and nine times. The chain joins TRBV12-3 or TRBV12-4 to TRBJ1-5; no definite D call. This CDR3 has 13 residues. Trimming took 4 bases from V and 6 from J, leaving 10 bases between them. The CDR3 coding sequence is TGTGCCAGCAGTTCCGCCGGGAGTCAGCCCCAGCATTTT. It yields the protein CASSSAGSQPQHF.

The chain combines TRBV4-3 with TRBJ1-4, with TRBD1 identical over 8 bases. V lost 0 bases, J lost 5 bases, and 11 bases stayed unmatched. CDR3 size: 18 residues. Germline V gene lookup returns CDR1 LGHNA and CDR2 YSLEER. As DNA, the CDR3 is TGCGCCAGCAGCCAAGATCTGGTTCGGCAGGGGGCAAATGAAAAACTGTTTTTT. It translates to CASSQDLVRQGANEKLFF.

The V gene is TRBV7-2, the J gene TRBJ2-1, with 10 bases lining up with TRBD2. CDR1 is SGHTA, CDR2 FQGNSA, per germline. V gave up 1 base and J gave up 11 bases; unmatched junction bases: 5. This CDR3 contains 14 residues. CDR3 sequence reads: CASSLGSGGTKQFF. CDR3 nucleotide sequence: TGTGCCAGCAGCTTAGGTAGCGGGGGGACGAAGCAGTTCTTC.

This clone was counted at least ten times. The chain employs TRBV27 and TRBJ1-4; TRBD1 might be the D (6 bases). This CDR3 contains 15 residues. Looked up from germline, CDR1 is MNHEY and CDR2 is SMNVEV (reference sequence). Deletions cut 8 bases from V and 8 bases from J, with 21 bases between. CDR3 region: CASSPPGGGREKLFF. CDR3 nucleotides: TGTGCCAGCTCCCCCCCAGGCGGGGGCCGGGAAAAACTGTTTTTT.

In its sample, this clone was seen a few times. V is TRBV7-6 and J is TRBJ2-7, with 14 bases lining up with TRBD2. This CDR3 region has 16 residues. Germline loops: CDR1 SGHVS, CDR2 FNYEAQ. V was pared by 5 bases and J by 0 bases, with 3 bases of the junction left unmatched. CDR3 sequence: CASSRGTSGSSYEQYF. The CDR3 coding sequence is TGTGCCAGCAGCAGAGGGACTAGCGGGAGCTCCTACGAGCAGTACTTC.

The table lists this clone with a few counts. The chain has TRBV7-3 and TRBJ2-7; TRBD1 might be the D (6 bases). The CDR3 is made up of 14 amino acids. Germline CDR1 is SGHTA and CDR2 is FQGTGA. Between the trimmed V and J ends, which lost 3 bases and 2 bases, there was a span of 11 bases. CDR3 amino acids: CASSFGRGTYEQYF. In DNA form, the CDR3 reads TGTGCCAGCAGCTTTGGCAGGGGAACCTACGAGCAGTACTTC. Looking up the rest from reference TRBV7-3 and TRBJ2-7 gives the full variable domain: GAGVSQTPSNKVTEKGKYVELRCDPISGHTALYWYRQSLGQGPEFLIYFQGTGAADDSGLPNDRFFAVRPEGSVSTLKIQRTERGDSAVYLCASSFGRGTYEQYFGPGTRLTVT.

The chain carries TRBV29-1 and TRBJ1-2, with 7 nucleotides matching TRBD1. The germline gives CDR1 SQVTM, CDR2 ANQGSEA. J was trimmed by 6 bases and V by 5 bases; bases with no gene match: 9. This CDR3 is 13 amino acids long. CDR3 nucleotides: TGCAGCGTTAGTGACAGGGTAGGGGATGGCTACACCTTC. This gives the protein CSVSDRVGDGYTF.

This chain joins TRBV7-8 and TRBJ2-2; D is uncertain. This CDR3 is 19 amino acids long. Deletions cut 0 bases from V and 1 base from J, with 18 bases between. Germline assignment: CDR1 SGHVS and CDR2 FQNEAQ. For the CDR3, the DNA is TGTGCCAGCAGCTTAGCGCCCGCGTTCGAGGAGATGAACACCGGGGAGCTGTTTTTT. Its protein is CASSLAPAFEEMNTGELFF. Full variable domain (missing parts from reference TRBV7-8 and TRBJ2-2): GAGVSQSPRYKVAKRGQDVALRCDPISGHVSLFWYQQALGQGPEFLTYFQNEAQLDKSGLPSDRFFAERPEGSVSTLKIQRTQQEDSAVYLCASSLAPAFEEMNTGELFFGEGSRLTVL.

This chain links TRBV5-1 with TRBJ1-4; possibly TRBD1 for D (5 bases). V was cut by 7 bases and J by 3 bases, with 13 bases left in between. In germline, CDR1 is SGHRS, CDR2 YFSETQ. There are 14 residues in the CDR3. The CDR3 nucleotides are TGCGCCAGCGGTCTGCAGGGATCTAATGAAAAACTGTTTTTT. Protein: CASGLQGSNEKLFF.

The rearrangement joins TRBV19 to TRBJ1-1; 9 bases are shared with TRBD1. CDR3 size: 15 residues. V was pared by 7 bases and J by 7 bases, with 13 bases of the junction left unmatched. Germline V CDR1 and CDR2: LNHDA, SQIVND (reference sequence). The chain's CDR3 is CASMGVGQGRNEAFF. The DNA for the CDR3 is TGTGCCAGTATGGGTGTCGGACAGGGGCGAAATGAAGCTTTCTTT. The full variable domain, in which reference TRBV19 and TRBJ1-1 provide the parts outside the CDR3, is DGGITQSPKYLFRKEGQNVTLSCEQNLNHDAMYWYRQDPGQGLRLIYYSQIVNDFQKGDIAEGYSVSREKKESFPLTVTSAQKNPTAFYLCASMGVGQGRNEAFFGQGTRLTVV.

The chain uses TRBV5-5 and TRBJ2-5, with D possibly being TRBD2 (6 bases). Trimming removed 4 bases from V and 5 bases from J, with 15 bases in between. The germline CDR1 and CDR2 sequences are SGHKS and YYEKEE (reference sequence). The CDR3 totals 14 residues. The CDR3 is CASSPGTAGETQYF. CDR3 nucleotide sequence: TGTGCCAGCAGCCCGGGCACTGCGGGGGAGACCCAGTACTTC. Filled out from reference TRBV5-5 and TRBJ2-5, the complete variable domain reads DAGVTQSPTHLIKTRGQQVTLRCSPISGHKSVSWYQQVLGQGPQFIFQYYEKEERGRGNFPDRFSARQFPNYSSELNVNALLLGDSALYLCASSPGTAGETQYFGPGTRLLVL.

This clone was counted a few times. The chain joins TRBV7-9 to TRBJ2-3; 11 bases match TRBD2. The J segment lost 5 bases and the V segment lost 0 bases, leaving 4 bases of the junction unmatched. CDR1 SEHNR and CDR2 FQNEAQ come from the germline V gene (reference sequence). The CDR3 runs to 16 residues. CDR3 coding DNA: TGTGCCAGCAGCTTAGCTATAGCGGGGGGGCAAGATACGCAGTATTTT. Its protein product is CASSLAIAGGQDTQYF.